The entry below describes one T cell receptor (beta chain). As originally analysed: Using reference gene primer amplification, nucleated cell counts were estimated. TCRdb keeps only in-frame clones here, not all; method: immunoSEQ multiplex PCR. The DNA gave D and trimming, while V, J and clone size come from that table. The table has approximately 270,000 clones, around 90% seen once; the top ten hold roughly 2.2%. This sample stems from a study of blood T cell repertoires in COVID-19. Study-level information: Italy, Spain and the United States were the sources of the convalescent and acute COVID-19 samples. Sample material is recorded as cDNA or gDNA derived from T cells, B-cell-depleted T cells, or PBMCs.

Germline V gives CDR1 GTSNPN, CDR2 SVGIG (reference sequence). V was cut by 7 bases and J by 1 base, with 13 bases left in between. This CDR3 contains 13 residues. The material sequenced was peripheral blood. V is TRBV30 and J is TRBJ1-1; D may be TRBD1 (6 bases). This sequence was found in a middle-aged man with acute or convalescent COVID-19. CDR3 bases: TGTGCCTTAATCTGGACAGCGAACACTGAAGCTTTCTTT. Protein: CALIWTANTEAFF.